These 19 T cell receptor beta chains were all obtained from the same sample, sequenced in a study of T cells in Graves' hyperthyroidism and ophthalmopathy. RNA transcripts were the template for amplifying TCR beta CDR3 regions. The HTBI primer set drove a first-round RT-PCR of the TCR CDR3. MiXCR, run by TCRdb on the multiplex PCR reads, gives a single entry per CDR3 protein. The table shows hundreds of thousands of distinct CDR3 sequences, with 13% to 15% occurring only once. Sequenced sample: blood. Receptor source: a woman in her 50s with Graves' ophthalmopathy.

This clonotype was detected many times. This chain links TRBV20-1 with TRBJ2-1; 9 nucleotides agree with TRBD1. Unmatched junction bases numbered 8, after V lost 5 bases and J lost 3 bases. Germline V lookup: CDR1 DFQATT, CDR2 SNEGSKA (reference sequence). There are 15 residues in the CDR3. The CDR3 protein is CSAVPRTGDYNEQFF. In DNA form, the CDR3 reads TGCAGTGCTGTACCTAGGACAGGGGACTACAATGAGCAGTTCTTC.

This clonotype was seen only a few times. The chain has TRBV4-3 and TRBJ2-2, with a possible D match to TRBD2 (6 bases). V was shortened by 1 base and J by 2 bases, with 14 bases between the two germline ends. This CDR3 contains 17 residues. Germline CDR1 LGHNA, CDR2 YSLEER. Here the CDR3 reads CASSQGKGRRNTGELFF. CDR3 DNA: TGCGCCAGCAGCCAAGGAAAGGGGAGGAGAAACACCGGGGAGCTGTTTTTT.

This clonotype was found many times. V and J are TRBV5-1 and TRBJ2-7; D tentatively fits TRBD1 or TRBD2 (6 bases each). V dropped 0 bases and J dropped 2 bases, with 12 bases sitting between them. Per germline, CDR1 SGHRS and CDR2 YFSETQ. This CDR3 comprises 15 residues. CDR3 sequence (DNA): TGCGCCAGCAGCTTGGAAGAAGGGGGGACCTACGAGCAGTACTTC. This gives the protein CASSLEEGGTYEQYF.

The sample holds a few counts of this clonotype. CDR3 sequence reads: CASRPGRGGEQYF. CDR3 coding DNA: TGTGCCAGTAGACCGGGACGGGGAGGCGAGCAGTACTTC. J is TRBJ2-7 and V is TRBV19, with D tentatively TRBD2 (6 bases). Trimming left V 6 bases short and J 6 bases short, with 15 bases between. Germline lookup yields CDR1 LNHDA and CDR2 SQIVND (reference sequence). The CDR3 spans 13 residues.

This clonotype has at least ten counts. The V gene is TRBV6-4, the J gene TRBJ2-1; 9 nucleotides agree with TRBD2. The CDR3 has 15 amino acids. The germline V gene has CDR1 MRHNA and CDR2 SNTAGT. V was clipped by 9 bases and J by 3 bases; unmatched bases: 9. The CDR3 DNA reads as TGTGCCAGTAGCTTGACTAGCGGAGACTACAATGAGCAGTTCTTC. Translating it yields CASSLTSGDYNEQFF.

The rearrangement joins TRBV19 to TRBJ1-5; D not certain. The germline V gene has CDR1 LNHDA and CDR2 SQIVND (reference sequence). The V end lost 1 base, the J end lost 0 bases, and 7 bases lay between the germline ends. The length of the CDR3 is 15 residues. CDR3 amino acids: CASSIAIISNQPQHF. DNA of the CDR3: TGTGCCAGTAGTATAGCTATAATTAGCAATCAGCCCCAGCATTTT.

A single count supports this clonotype. V usage is TRBV9 and J usage is TRBJ2-2; a weak D match, TRBD2 (5 bases). The length of the CDR3 is 13 residues. V was cut by 3 bases and J by 10 bases, with 13 bases left in between. Germline V lookup: CDR1 SGDLS, CDR2 YYNGEE. The CDR3 loop reads CASSGGLLEELFF. CDR3 DNA: TGTGCCAGCAGCGGTGGACTGTTGGAGGAGCTGTTTTTT.

This clonotype was counted a few times. The chain is built from TRBV19 and TRBJ2-2, with 8 bases identical to TRBD2. The germline gives CDR1 LNHDA, CDR2 SQIVND (reference sequence). The CDR3 spans 17 residues. J gave up 3 bases and V 8 bases, and 14 bases lay outside the gene matches. CDR3: CASQRTSLFKDTGELFF. CDR3 sequence (DNA): TGTGCCAGTCAAAGGACTAGCCTATTTAAGGACACCGGGGAGCTGTTTTTT.

This clonotype was found many times. The J gene is TRBJ2-1, the V gene TRBV4-3, with TRBD2 identical over 7 bases. The CDR3 sequence is 16 residues long. The germline CDR1 and CDR2 sequences are LGHNA and YSLEER. J was trimmed by 2 bases and V by 1 base; bases with no gene match: 5. CDR3 bases: TGCGCCAGCAGCCAAGTCCTGGGGGGGACCTACAATGAGCAGTTCTTC. Its translation is CASSQVLGGTYNEQFF.

This chain uses TRBV6-2 or TRBV6-3 with TRBJ2-4; 11 nucleotides line up with TRBD1. Losses at the gene ends were 0 bases for V and 8 bases for J; bases not matched to a gene: 3. CDR1 and CDR2 from the germline V gene are MNHEY and SVGEGT. The CDR3 spans 15 residues. In DNA form, the CDR3 reads TGTGCCAGCAGTTACTCCCCGGGACAGGGGGACATTCAGTACTTC. This encodes CASSYSPGQGDIQYF.

This clonotype showed up just a few times. The V and J genes are TRBV29-1 and TRBJ2-5, with TRBD2 identical over 8 bases. Per germline, CDR1 SQVTM and CDR2 ANQGSEA. The ends lost 2 bases at V and 4 bases at J; junction bases unmatched: 3. The CDR3 length is 13 residues. The chain's CDR3 is CSVESGGSETQYF. In DNA, the CDR3 is TGCAGCGTTGAAAGCGGGGGCTCAGAGACCCAGTACTTC.

J is TRBJ2-3 and V is TRBV9; D assignment may be TRBD1 or TRBD2 (6 bases each). CDR1 is SGDLS, CDR2 YYNGEE, per germline. The CDR3 totals 16 residues. Trimming took off 0 bases at V and 1 base at J, with 12 bases between the two ends. The CDR3 nucleotides read TGTGCCAGCAGCGTAGGGGGGCGCGGGGGCACAGATACGCAGTATTTT. Translation: CASSVGGRGGTDTQYF.

The genes are TRBV4-2 and TRBJ1-5, with D perhaps TRBD1 (5 bases). The CDR3 consists of 15 residues. V was shortened by 0 bases and J by 3 bases, with 9 bases between the two germline ends. From germline, CDR1 is LGHNA and CDR2 YNFKEQ. The CDR3 is CASSQDRATNQPQHF. The CDR3 DNA reads as TGTGCCAGCAGCCAAGACAGGGCGACCAATCAGCCCCAGCATTTT.

This clonotype was counted at least ten times. The CDR3 spells CASSPRQGVNTEAFF. CDR3 nucleotide sequence: TGTGCCAGCAGCCCAAGACAGGGGGTGAACACTGAAGCTTTCTTT. The chain combines TRBV9 with TRBJ1-1; 9 bases match TRBD1. This CDR3 is 15 amino acids long. Germline V gene lookup returns CDR1 SGDLS and CDR2 YYNGEE. Trimming at V came to 4 bases and at J to 0 bases, leaving 4 bases not matched to a gene. Combining the CDR3 with reference TRBV9 and TRBJ1-1 gives the whole variable domain DSGVTQTPKHLITATGQRVTLRCSPRSGDLSVYWYQQSLDQGLQFLIQYYNGEERAKGNILERFSAQQFPDLHSELNLSSLELGDSALYFCASSPRQGVNTEAFFGQGTRLTVV.

This clonotype was recorded many times. V and J are TRBV20-1 and TRBJ2-5, with TRBD2 matching 9 bases. Germline V gene data show CDR1 as DFQATT and CDR2 as SNEGSKA (reference sequence). CDR3 length: 15 residues. V dropped 2 bases and J dropped 2; count of bases not matched to a gene: 6. CDR3 coding DNA: TGCAGTGCTAGATCTAGCGGGGTCTCACAAGAGACCCAGTACTTC. It encodes CSARSSGVSQETQYF.

Ten or more counts support this clonotype. The chain is built from TRBV6-1 and TRBJ2-7; a weak D match, TRBD1 (6 bases). V lost 5 bases and J lost 4, with 12 bases in between. Germline CDR1 reads MNHNS; CDR2 reads SASEGT. This CDR3 is built from 13 residues. CDR3 region: CASSPRTAYEQYF. As DNA, the CDR3 is TGTGCCAGCAGTCCCAGGACAGCTTACGAGCAGTACTTC.

This clonotype was counted ten times or more. The chain has TRBV30 and TRBJ2-1; 14 nucleotides align to TRBD2. The CDR3 consists of 15 residues. V trimming: 2 bases; J trimming: 7 bases; junction bases outside the gene matches: 4. Looked up from germline, CDR1 is GTSNPN and CDR2 is SVGIG (reference sequence). In nucleotides, the CDR3 is TGTGCCTGGAGTCCGGGACTAGCGGGAGCTAATGAGCAGTTCTTC. As protein: CAWSPGLAGANEQFF. Looking up the rest from reference TRBV30 and TRBJ2-1 gives the full variable domain: SQTIHQWPATLVQPVGSPLSLECTVEGTSNPNLYWYRQAAGRGLQLLFYSVGIGQISSEVPQNLSASRPQDRQFILSSKKLLLSDSGFYLCAWSPGLAGANEQFFGPGTRLTVL.

This clonotype has a count of ten or more. This chain uses TRBV11-2 with TRBJ2-1, with D uncertain. Trimming stripped 0 bases from V and 10 bases from J, with 7 bases between. The CDR3 is made up of 12 amino acids. Germline V lookup: CDR1 SGHAT, CDR2 FQNNGV. The CDR3 sequence: CASSLDLREQFF. The CDR3 DNA reads as TGTGCCAGCAGCTTAGATCTGAGGGAGCAGTTCTTC.

V gene TRBV15 combines with J gene TRBJ2-1; 10 bases map to TRBD2. From germline, CDR1 is LNHNV and CDR2 YYDKDF (reference sequence). The CDR3 runs 17 residues. The trim removed 1 base at V and 15 bases at J, leaving 18 bases unmatched. The CDR3 region is CATSRGLAGEFESNGFF. The CDR3 bases are TGTGCCACCAGCAGAGGGCTAGCGGGGGAGTTCGAGTCAAATGGGTTCTTC.